The rows below give T cell receptor beta chains drawn from one sample of a study of CD8 T cells in ankylosing spondylitis. TCRdb re-derived calls from the 5' RACE reads in MiXCR, one entry per CDR3 protein. The repertoire holds 450,000 to 550,000 distinct CDR3 sequences, with roughly 5.2% as singletons. The sample was blood, either unsorted or a sorted T cell fraction (not recorded which). These receptor sequences come from a male donor with ankylosing spondylitis. Each CDR3 is given with its conserved first and last residue. Each record gives: J gene, clone size, D gene, V gene, CDR3 DNA, CDR3 protein. A D gene is named only where the DNA matches it firmly. Clone sizes are given selectively: once, few, many, or a class where the clone is expanded.

TRBJ2-7 many NA TRBV5-1 TGTGCCAGCAGCTTAGGGCAGTCCTCCTACGAGCAGTACTTC CASSLGQSSYEQYF
TRBJ1-4 few NA TRBV5-1 TGCGCCAGCAGCCCACTCGGGACTAATGAAAAACTGTTTTTT CASSPLGTNEKLFF
TRBJ2-1 many NA TRBV7-2 TGTGCCAGCAGTTACAGTCCTAATGAGCAGTTCTTC CASSYSPNEQFF
TRBJ2-7 many NA TRBV20-1 TGCAGTGCTAAACCTCTTTGGGGGTATTTAAACGAGCAGTACTTC CSAKPLWGYLNEQYF
TRBJ1-2 NA NA TRBV14 TGTGCCAGCAGCCAAGGCTCACTCTATGGCTACACCTTC CASSQGSLYGYTF
TRBJ2-7 many NA TRBV20-1 TGCAGTGCTAGGGAAGGGCTCTACGAGCAGTACTTC CSAREGLYEQYF
TRBJ1-1 NA TRBD1 TRBV2 TGTGCCAGCAGAGACAGGGAGTCGAACACTGAAGCTTTCTTT CASRDRESNTEAFF
TRBJ2-7 many NA TRBV20-1 TGCAGTGCTAGAAGGACCGTTGACGGGCAGTACTTC CSARRTVDGQYF
TRBJ2-7 NA NA TRBV7-2 TGTGCCAGCAGCTTAATGACTAGCTACGAGCAGTACTTC CASSLMTSYEQYF
TRBJ2-7 many NA TRBV20-1 TGCAGTGCTAGAGACCGCTACCGGGACCGCTCCTACGAGCAGTACTTC CSARDRYRDRSYEQYF
TRBJ2-1 many NA TRBV7-8 TGTGCCAGCAGCCGGGGACTTTCCCCCGACTCCTACAATGAGCAGTTCTTC CASSRGLSPDSYNEQFF
TRBJ1-5 many NA TRBV20-1 TGCAGTGTCGACAGCCGGGCGTTGCAGCCCCAGCATTTT CSVDSRALQPQHF
TRBJ2-7 many TRBD2 TRBV20-1 TGCAGTGCGCACGGGACTAGCGGGAGCTACGAGCAGTACTTC CSAHGTSGSYEQYF
TRBJ1-5 many NA TRBV20-1 TGCAGTGCTAGTTGGGACACCAATCAGCCCCAGCATTTT CSASWDTNQPQHF
TRBJ1-2 many TRBD1 TRBV20-1 TGCAGTGCTTCGGGACAGCCACGCGGCTACACCTTC CSASGQPRGYTF
TRBJ1-4 many NA TRBV7-9 TGTGCCAGCAGCTTTGGAGACAGGTGGTTGGAAAAACTGTTTTTT CASSFGDRWLEKLFF
TRBJ2-5 NA NA TRBV5-1 TGCGCCAGCTTCCTGGACGTAAGCGCCCCAGGAGAGACCCAGTACTTC CASFLDVSAPGETQYF
TRBJ1-2 many TRBD1 TRBV12-3/TRBV12-4 TGTGCCATCAGGGACAGGGTTTTCTATGGCTACACCTTC CAIRDRVFYGYTF
TRBJ2-7 many NA TRBV9 TGTGCCAGCAGCGTAGAGACAGCTACTAAGCAGTACTTC CASSVETATKQYF